This is a list of T cell receptor beta chains from one sample in a study of OX40 agonist ivuxolimab in advanced cancers. TCRdb's table, derived via immunoSEQ multiplex PCR, lists solely in-frame clones and lacks some. The profile shows approximately 20,000 clones, around 87% of them singletons. The source was CD4+ or CD8+ T cells sorted from blood, collected in a trial of the OX40 agonist ivuxolimab. The origin of the receptors is an adult with an advanced solid tumor such as melanoma, head and neck, liver or kidney cancer. Both conserved end residues are part of each CDR3. A D gene is named only where the DNA matches it firmly. The listing skips clone size in some rows; elsewhere it reads once, few, many or a size class.

CDR3: CASSSGGATDTQYF; DNA: TGTGCCAGCAGTAGCGGGGGGGCCACAGATACGCAGTATTTT; D: TRBD2; size: -; V: TRBV6-5; J: TRBJ2-3
CDR3: CASSPGNYGYTF; DNA: TGCGCCAGCAGCCCCGGGAACTATGGCTACACCTTC; D: -; size: -; V: TRBV5-1; J: TRBJ1-2
CDR3: CSVEPGSNEQFF; DNA: TGCAGCGTTGAACCGGGGTCAAATGAGCAGTTCTTC; D: -; size: -; V: TRBV29-1; J: TRBJ2-1
CDR3: CASSLGWIDKSTDTQYF; DNA: TGCGCCAGCAGCTTGGGATGGATAGACAAGAGCACAGATACGCAGTATTTT; D: -; size: -; V: TRBV5-1; J: TRBJ2-3
CDR3: CASSYTRRDTGELFF; DNA: TGTGCCAGCAGTTACACTCGAAGGGACACCGGGGAGCTGTTTTTT; D: -; size: once; V: TRBV6-5; J: TRBJ2-2
CDR3: CASTQQVSYNEQFF; DNA: TGTGCCAGCACCCAACAGGTCTCCTACAATGAGCAGTTCTTC; D: -; size: -; V: TRBV11-2; J: TRBJ2-1
CDR3: CASSSRDRGPNGYTF; DNA: TGTGCCAGCAGCTCCCGGGACAGGGGGCCCAATGGCTACACCTTC; D: TRBD1; size: -; V: TRBV9; J: TRBJ1-2
CDR3: CASSAGQGADTQYF; DNA: TGTGCCAGCAGTGCGGGACAGGGGGCAGATACGCAGTATTTT; D: TRBD1; size: few; V: TRBV6-4; J: TRBJ2-3
CDR3: CASSLGVRMVTDTQYF; DNA: TGTGCCAGCAGCTTAGGGGTTAGAATGGTCACAGATACGCAGTATTTT; D: -; size: -; V: TRBV7-8; J: TRBJ2-3
CDR3: CASSHAQEQFF; DNA: TGTGCCAGCAGCCATGCGCAAGAGCAGTTCTTC; D: -; size: once; V: TRBV16; J: TRBJ2-1
CDR3: CASFSGLQPQHF; DNA: TGTGCCAGCTTTTCAGGTCTTCAGCCCCAGCATTTT; D: -; size: -; V: TRBV7-8; J: TRBJ1-5
CDR3: CASSPGSGRQETQYF; DNA: TGTGCCAGCAGCCCCGGAAGCGGGCGCCAAGAGACCCAGTACTTC; D: -; size: once; V: TRBV11-2; J: TRBJ2-5
CDR3: CASSLSRKETQYF; DNA: TGTGCCAGCAGCTTAAGCAGGAAAGAGACCCAGTACTTC; D: -; size: -; V: TRBV7-6; J: TRBJ2-5
CDR3: CASSLTGTGRTDTQYF; DNA: TGTGCCAGCAGCCTAACGGGGACAGGGCGCACAGATACGCAGTATTTT; D: TRBD1; size: -; V: TRBV7-9; J: TRBJ2-3
CDR3: CATTSGGAGDTQYF; DNA: TGTGCCACTACTAGCGGGGGGGCAGGAGATACGCAGTATTTT; D: TRBD2; size: -; V: TRBV5-4; J: TRBJ2-3
CDR3: CASSPLGEGVTEAFF; DNA: TGCGCCAGCAGCCCCCTCGGGGAAGGAGTCACTGAAGCTTTCTTT; D: -; size: -; V: TRBV4-3; J: TRBJ1-1
CDR3: CASQRGTTGELFF; DNA: TGTGCCTCCCAGAGGGGGACCACCGGGGAGCTGTTTTTT; D: -; size: -; V: TRBV28; J: TRBJ2-2
CDR3: CASSVGAGAYNEQFF; DNA: TGTGCCAGCAGCGTAGGGGCGGGCGCCTACAATGAGCAGTTCTTC; D: -; size: -; V: TRBV9; J: TRBJ2-1
CDR3: CASSRDRDYGYTF; DNA: TGTGCCAGCAGCCGGGACAGAGACTATGGCTACACCTTC; D: TRBD1; size: -; V: TRBV5-3; J: TRBJ1-2
CDR3: CASRARQENEQFF; DNA: TGTGCCAGCAGGGCACGACAGGAGAATGAGCAGTTCTTC; D: -; size: -; V: TRBV2; J: TRBJ2-1
CDR3: CASSYGGPGFF; DNA: TGTGCCAGCAGTTACGGGGGCCCCGGGTTCTTC; D: -; size: -; V: TRBV6-6; J: TRBJ2-1
CDR3: CASSPGGGTRDWAEQFF; DNA: TGTGCCAGCTCACCGGGCGGGGGGACGCGGGACTGGGCTGAGCAGTTCTTC; D: TRBD2; size: -; V: TRBV18; J: TRBJ2-1
CDR3: CASSLGRGPTYGYTF; DNA: TGTGCCAGCAGCTTGGGCAGGGGGCCTACCTATGGCTACACCTTC; D: TRBD1; size: -; V: TRBV7-9; J: TRBJ1-2
CDR3: CASSWGFSYEQYF; DNA: TGTGCCAGCAGTTGGGGATTCTCCTACGAGCAGTACTTC; D: -; size: -; V: TRBV6-6; J: TRBJ2-7
CDR3: CASSPRGQGDYEQYF; DNA: TGTGCCAGCTCACCACGCGGACAGGGGGACTACGAGCAGTACTTC; D: TRBD1; size: once; V: TRBV18; J: TRBJ2-7